These 23 T cell receptor beta chains share one sample of origin, sequenced in a study of blood T cell repertoires in COVID-19. Using immunoSEQ multiplex PCR, the repertoire was profiled, and TCRdb retains in-frame clones only, with some absent. The table has about 70,000 clones, around 82% seen once; the top ten hold 15% to 19%. Sequencing input: peripheral blood. These receptors were taken from a human donor in a cohort sampled during active COVID-19.

The rearrangement links TRBV5-4 to TRBJ2-7, with 13 positions matching TRBD2. The germline V gene has CDR1 SGHNT and CDR2 YYREEE (reference sequence). After removal of 4 bases from V and 3 bases from J, the junction contained 4 bases not matched to a gene. The CDR3 consists of 15 residues. The CDR3 region is CASSPRTSGSYEQYF. The CDR3 nucleotides are TGTGCCAGCAGCCCCCGGACTAGCGGGAGCTACGAGCAGTACTTC. Looking up the rest from reference TRBV5-4 and TRBJ2-7 gives the full variable domain: ETGVTQSPTHLIKTRGQQVTLRCSSQSGHNTVSWYQQALGQGPQFIFQYYREEENGRGNFPPRFSGLQFPNYSSELNVNALELDDSALYLCASSPRTSGSYEQYFGPGTRLTVT.

The chain joins TRBV6-2 or TRBV6-3 to TRBJ2-5; weak D call: TRBD2 (6 bases). The CDR3 spans 17 residues. Germline lookup yields CDR1 MNHEY and CDR2 SVGEGT. V was clipped by 0 bases and J by 3 bases, with 17 bases between them. The CDR3 reads CASSYSGMGLVEETQYF. The CDR3 nucleotides read TGTGCCAGCAGTTACTCCGGGATGGGACTCGTAGAAGAGACCCAGTACTTC.

The rearrangement links TRBV2 to TRBJ2-3, with unresolved D. Trimming cost V 6 bases and J 0 bases, with 7 bases left between them. This CDR3 comprises 13 residues. Germline V CDR1 and CDR2: SNHLY, FYNNEI. In DNA form, the CDR3 reads TGTGCCAGCAGAAGACTTAGCACAGATACGCAGTATTTT. This codes for CASRRLSTDTQYF. The whole variable domain, filled in from reference TRBV2 and TRBJ2-3, reads EPEVTQTPSHQVTQMGQEVILRCVPISNHLYFYWYRQILGQKVEFLVSFYNNEISEKSEIFDDQFSVERPDGSNFTLKIRSTKLEDSAMYFCASRRLSTDTQYFGPGTRLTVL.

Here the CDR3 DNA reads TGTGCCAGCAGCTCTAAAGCGGGAGGGCCGGGCGAGCAGTACTTC. It encodes CASSSKAGGPGEQYF. The chain combines TRBV7-2 with TRBJ2-7, with 10 bases fitting TRBD2. V lost 4 bases to trimming and J lost 6 bases; unmatched junction nucleotides: 9. Germline assignment: CDR1 SGHTA and CDR2 FQGNSA. The CDR3 loop spans 15 amino acids.

This clone showed up just once. The rearrangement links TRBV19 to TRBJ1-5, with 7 bases aligning to TRBD1. The V and J ends lost 5 bases and 3 bases, in that order; junction bases with no gene match: 16. The CDR3 length is 18 residues. CDR1 and CDR2 (germline): LNHDA, SQIVND (reference sequence). The CDR3 sequence: CASSFTRDRAAYNQPQHF. The CDR3 DNA follows: TGTGCCAGTAGTTTCACCCGCGACAGGGCGGCTTACAATCAGCCCCAGCATTTT.

V usage is TRBV5-4 and J usage is TRBJ2-7; 7 bases are shared with TRBD1. The germline V gene has CDR1 SGHNT and CDR2 YYREEE (reference sequence). This CDR3 is 13 amino acids long. V lost 4 bases, J lost 2 bases, and 3 bases stayed unmatched. The chain's CDR3 is CASSRTGAYEQYF. Written as DNA, the CDR3 is TGTGCCAGCAGCAGGACAGGTGCCTACGAGCAGTACTTC.

V is TRBV19 and J is TRBJ2-7; perhaps TRBD1 as D (5 bases). Trimming stripped 5 bases from V and 1 base from J, with 18 bases between. The CDR3 spans 16 residues. CDR1 and CDR2 (germline): LNHDA, SQIVND (reference sequence). The CDR3 nucleotides read TGTGCCAGTAGTCCCATAGGGGCAGCTACTTCCTACGAGCAGTACTTC. Amino acid sequence: CASSPIGAATSYEQYF.

This chain uses TRBV10-3 with TRBJ2-5; D gene unclear. Germline V CDR1 and CDR2: ENHRY, SYGVKD. This CDR3 has 11 residues. Trimming cost V 6 bases and J 3 bases, with 5 bases left between them. The CDR3 here is CAISQEETQYF. The CDR3, as DNA: TGTGCCATCAGCCAGGAAGAGACCCAGTACTTC.

Comment on this clone: Other DNA sequences in this sample translate to the same CDR3. The chain employs TRBV5-6 and TRBJ2-5; D may be TRBD1 (6 bases). With 4 bases removed from V and 1 base from J, the gap between germline ends came to 11 bases. The CDR3 loop spans 14 amino acids. Germline assignment: CDR1 SGHDT and CDR2 YYEEEE. The CDR3 DNA is TGTGCCAGCAGCCCCACAGGGCCCCAAGAGACCCAGTACTTC. This encodes CASSPTGPQETQYF.

The chain has TRBV30 and TRBJ2-7; 10 positions agree with TRBD1. The CDR3 is 13 amino acids. Looked up from germline, CDR1 is GTSNPN and CDR2 is SVGIG (reference sequence). Losses at the gene ends were 3 bases for V and 2 bases for J; bases not matched to a gene: 1. The CDR3 sequence is CAWRGQGTYEQYF. For the CDR3, the DNA is TGTGCCTGGAGGGGACAGGGGACCTACGAGCAGTACTTC.

The rearrangement uses TRBV27 and TRBJ2-7, with D perhaps matching TRBD2 (7 bases). V was cut by 2 bases and J by 3 bases, with 17 bases left in between. This CDR3 spans 16 amino acids. Germline loops: CDR1 MNHEY, CDR2 SMNVEV (reference sequence). CDR3 coding DNA: TGTGCCAGCAGTTTACGTGGGAGGGGGGAGCACTACGAGCAGTACTTC. Its protein is CASSLRGRGEHYEQYF.

The chain links TRBV5-1 to TRBJ2-5; D might be TRBD1 (5 bases). The CDR3 is made up of 14 amino acids. Germline CDR1 reads SGHRS; CDR2 reads YFSETQ. The V gene lost 4 bases and the J gene lost 8 bases, with 18 bases spanning the gap. CDR3 region: CASSVDSYKRTQYF. For the CDR3, the DNA is TGCGCCAGCAGCGTTGACAGCTACAAGAGAACCCAGTACTTC.

This clone is medium-sized within its sample. The V call is TRBV4-1, the J call TRBJ1-1, with 11 bases matching TRBD1. The CDR3 is made up of 15 amino acids. The ends lost 4 bases at V and 4 bases at J; junction bases unmatched: 5. CDR1 and CDR2 (germline): MGHRA, YSYEKL. CDR3: CASSLMGQGGTEAFF. The CDR3 DNA reads as TGCGCCAGCAGCCTCATGGGACAGGGGGGCACTGAAGCTTTCTTT.

The chain is built from TRBV14 and TRBJ2-5, with D possibly matching TRBD1 (6 bases). Germline values: CDR1 SGHDN, CDR2 FVKESK. The CDR3 contains 15 residues. V was shortened by 4 bases and J by 5 bases, with 17 bases between the two germline ends. The CDR3 is CASSPLPQGPETQYF. CDR3 DNA sequence: TGTGCCAGCAGCCCCCTACCACAGGGACCGGAGACCCAGTACTTC.

The V call is TRBV27, the J call TRBJ2-3, with D possibly matching TRBD2 (6 bases). Germline lookup yields CDR1 MNHEY and CDR2 SMNVEV (reference sequence). The CDR3 has 15 residues. Trimming took off 3 bases at V and 6 bases at J, with 16 bases between the two ends. CDR3 sequence reads: CASSLLATWGDTQYF. In DNA form, the CDR3 reads TGTGCCAGCAGTTTGCTAGCGACATGGGGGGATACGCAGTATTTT.

This clone was seen a handful of times. The chain has TRBV27 and TRBJ2-5; D possibly corresponds to TRBD1 (6 bases). CDR1 is MNHEY, CDR2 SMNVEV, per germline (reference sequence). The CDR3 runs 14 residues. Trimming pared 2 bases from V and 1 base from J, leaving 8 bases between. The CDR3, as DNA: TGTGCCAGCAGTTTACTGGACAGCCAAGAGACCCAGTACTTC. Amino acid sequence: CASSLLDSQETQYF.

The chain has TRBV4-1 and TRBJ2-7; possible D gene TRBD1, 6 bases. With 1 base removed from V and 0 bases from J, the gap between germline ends came to 13 bases. Germline CDR1 is MGHRA and CDR2 is YSYEKL. CDR3 length: 16 residues. In DNA form, the CDR3 reads TGCGCCAGCAGCCAAGGGCAGGGGAAGAGCTCCTACGAGCAGTACTTC. Translated, it gives CASSQGQGKSSYEQYF.

J is TRBJ2-7 and V is TRBV2; D remains ambiguous. Germline assignment: CDR1 SNHLY and CDR2 FYNNEI. CDR3 size: 14 residues. V lost 7 bases, J lost 1 base, and 14 bases lay in between. The CDR3 spells CASTNSKESYEQYF. CDR3 coding DNA: TGTGCCAGCACCAACTCGAAGGAGTCCTACGAGCAGTACTTC.

This chain joins TRBV7-2 and TRBJ2-4, with D perhaps matching TRBD1 (6 bases). V was cut by 0 bases and J by 7 bases, with 13 bases left in between. This CDR3 region has 15 residues. Germline V gives CDR1 SGHTA, CDR2 FQGNSA. CDR3 sequence (DNA): TGTGCCAGCAGCTTAGCGGGGGACACCTGGAACATTCAGTACTTC. Amino acids: CASSLAGDTWNIQYF.

V gene TRBV7-2 combines with J gene TRBJ2-7; a weak D match, TRBD1 (6 bases). This CDR3 has 13 residues. Germline V gene data show CDR1 as SGHTA and CDR2 as FQGNSA. V lost 0 bases, J lost 6 bases, and 9 bases lay in between. CDR3 protein: CASSLAQGSEQYF. CDR3 bases: TGTGCCAGCAGCTTAGCACAGGGTTCCGAGCAGTACTTC.

This sequence joins TRBV2 and TRBJ2-3; D may be TRBD1 (5 bases). CDR3 length: 15 amino acids. CDR1 SNHLY and CDR2 FYNNEI come from the germline V gene. Between the trimmed V and J ends, which lost 4 bases and 0 bases, there was a span of 11 bases. In nucleotides, the CDR3 is TGTGCCAGCAGTGGTCTCGGACATAGCACAGATACGCAGTATTTT. As protein: CASSGLGHSTDTQYF.

V is TRBV5-1 and J is TRBJ1-1; unclear D gene. The CDR3 consists of 14 residues. Trimming left V 6 bases short and J 7 bases short, with 19 bases between. Germline lookup yields CDR1 SGHRS and CDR2 YFSETQ. CDR3: CASISDVGDLEAFF. CDR3 sequence (DNA): TGCGCCAGCATCTCTGACGTCGGGGATCTTGAAGCTTTCTTT.

The chain is built from TRBV6-5 and TRBJ1-2; 10 positions match TRBD1. The length of the CDR3 is 13 residues. V lost 5 bases to trimming and J lost 4 bases; unmatched junction nucleotides: 1. Germline lookup yields CDR1 MNHEY and CDR2 SVGAGI. CDR3 residues: CASSRTGGYGYTF. The CDR3 DNA is TGTGCCAGCAGTCGGACAGGGGGCTATGGCTACACCTTC.